The sequence of this TCR beta chain was determined in a study of blood T cell repertoires in COVID-19. About the study: Sample material is recorded as cDNA or gDNA derived from T cells, B-cell-depleted T cells, or PBMCs.

Sequencing used immunoSEQ multiplex PCR; TCRdb keeps in-frame clones, though not all of them. The sample yields some 460,000 clones, 87% seen once. Deletions cut 3 bases from V and 8 bases from J, with 10 bases between. CDR3 length equals 12 residues. Assignment of participants to cohorts was predicated upon participant-reported clinical history. The sequenced sample was PBMCs or T cells enriched from blood (not recorded which). This sequence originates from a woman under 30 with acute COVID-19. The J gene is TRBJ1-2, the V gene TRBV12-3 or TRBV12-4; D ambiguous. CDR3 sequence (DNA): TGTGCCAGCAGTTTTCGGTCTCGCGGCTACACCTTC. Amino acid sequence: CASSFRSRGYTF.